The TCR beta chain under discussion was sequenced for a study of blood T cell repertoires in COVID-19. Background on the study: Acute and convalescent COVID-19 specimens originated in the United States, Italy and Spain. Nucleic acid was either cDNA or gDNA, and it came from T cells, B-cell-depleted T cells, or PBMCs.

CDR1 is LGHNT, CDR2 FRNRAP, per germline. The V and J ends lost 6 bases and 0 bases respectively, with 8 bases between them. The CDR3 length is 14 residues. Original analysis: Amplifying reference gene primers gave estimates of nucleated cell counts. Repertoires were generated with immunoSEQ multiplex PCR, while TCRdb's copy carries only in-frame clones and drops some. That table gives V, J and clone size, and the DNA gave D and trimming. Of some 82,000 clones listed, about nine tenths were seen once; the top ten hold about 1.9%. Sequencing was done on a sample of peripheral blood. The clonotype comes from a woman aged 50 to 60 in a cohort sampled during active COVID-19. The V gene is TRBV12-5, the J gene TRBJ2-2, with D possibly being TRBD1 (6 bases). In DNA, the CDR3 is TGTGCTAGTGGAAACAGGGCGAACACCGGGGAGCTGTTTTTT. This codes for CASGNRANTGELFF.